Listed below are T cell receptor beta chains from one sample, sequenced in a study of blood T cell repertoires in COVID-19. Some clones are missing from TCRdb's copy, which holds only in-frame ones; the method was immunoSEQ multiplex PCR. The table shows around 250,000 clones, with roughly 79% occurring only once. The sequenced sample consisted of peripheral blood. The receptors come from an elderly woman with acute or convalescent COVID-19. The CDR3 runs from the conserved cysteine through the conserved F or W. D genes are given only for firm matches. Some rows mark clone size as missing; the rest say once, few, many or name a class of expanded clone.

clone_size j_call d_call v_call cdr3_nt cdr3_aa
NA TRBJ2-2 TRBD2 TRBV5-6 TGTGCCAGCAGCGGCGGGGAACAGCGGGGGGGCACCGGGGAGCTGTTTTTT CASSGGEQRGGTGELFF
few TRBJ1-1 TRBD1 TRBV20-1 TGCAGTGCTCCCCGGACAGGGGAAGCTTTCTTT CSAPRTGEAFF
NA TRBJ2-1 NA TRBV7-9 TGTGCCAGCAGCCTAAAAGGTCGGGCCAGCGGCTACAATGAGCAGTTCTTC CASSLKGRASGYNEQFF
NA TRBJ2-4 TRBD2 TRBV19 TGTGCCAGTAGTCCTAGCGGAAACAAAAACATTCAGTACTTC CASSPSGNKNIQYF
NA TRBJ1-1 TRBD1 TRBV12-5 TGTGCTAGTGCCAGGGGGGTCGGCACTGAAGCTTTCTTT CASARGVGTEAFF
NA TRBJ1-1 NA TRBV19 TGTGCCAGCCAAAACAGGGCGAACACTGAAGCTTTCTTT CASQNRANTEAFF
NA TRBJ1-4 NA TRBV7-9 TGTGCCAGCAGCCTGGGAGTTGCTAATGAAAAACTGTTTTTT CASSLGVANEKLFF
NA TRBJ1-4 NA TRBV3-1/TRBV3-2 TGTGCCAGCAGCCACAGGGCAACTAATGAAAAACTGTTTTTT CASSHRATNEKLFF
NA TRBJ1-1 NA TRBV6-5 TGTGCCAGCAGTTACTCGAATAGAGGGTCGGGCACTGAAGCTTTCTTT CASSYSNRGSGTEAFF
NA TRBJ2-6 NA TRBV9 TGTGCCAGCAGCGTAGGGCTTTCGCCCGACTCTGGGGCCAACGTCCTGACTTTC CASSVGLSPDSGANVLTF
NA TRBJ2-5 NA TRBV6-2/TRBV6-3 TGTGCCAGCAGTCACGGCAGGGTAGAGACCCAGTACTTC CASSHGRVETQYF
NA TRBJ1-5 NA TRBV18 TGTGCCAGCTCACTCCGCACTCTCCCGGGGGTTCAGCCCCAGCATTTT CASSLRTLPGVQPQHF
few TRBJ1-2 TRBD1 TRBV5-1 TGCGCCAGCAGCCCGGGCCAGGGGGCTTATGGCTACACCTTC CASSPGQGAYGYTF
NA TRBJ2-7 TRBD1 TRBV19 TGTGCCAGTAGTATATTAGGGACAGGCGACGAGCAGTACTTC CASSILGTGDEQYF
NA TRBJ1-1 NA TRBV5-8 TGTGCCAGCAGCTGGGGGACACCGAACACTGAAGCTTTCTTT CASSWGTPNTEAFF
NA TRBJ1-1 NA TRBV12-5 TGTGCTAGTGGTTCCTCTCTGACACCCGGGAGGACTGAAGCTTTCTTT CASGSSLTPGRTEAFF
NA TRBJ1-4 TRBD1 TRBV7-2 TGTGCCAGCAGCTTGACCTCGACAGGGGGCAAAGAAAAACTGTTTTTT CASSLTSTGGKEKLFF
NA TRBJ2-7 NA TRBV20-1 TGCAGTGCGTCCAGAACCTACGAGCAGTACTTC CSASRTYEQYF
NA TRBJ1-1 NA TRBV4-1 TGCGCCAGCAGCCAAGATCCCAGGAACACTGAAGCTTTCTTT CASSQDPRNTEAFF
NA TRBJ2-1 TRBD2 TRBV24-1 TGTGCCACCAGTGATGCCCTAGCGGGAGGGTACAATGAGCAGTTCTTC CATSDALAGGYNEQFF
once TRBJ1-2 NA TRBV4-2 TGTGCCAGCAGCCAAGCCGGGACATCCGAGAGATATGGCTACACCTTC CASSQAGTSERYGYTF
NA TRBJ2-7 NA TRBV25-1 TGTGCCAGCCCCTACTACGAGCAGTACTTC CASPYYEQYF
NA TRBJ1-4 NA TRBV9 TGTGCCAGCAGCGCCGCCGCGGGCGGGCCAACTAATGAAAAACTGTTTTTT CASSAAAGGPTNEKLFF
NA TRBJ2-1 NA TRBV2 TGTGCCAGCAAGTTCGGGTACAATGAGCAGTTCTTC CASKFGYNEQFF
NA TRBJ2-5 NA TRBV6-2/TRBV6-3 TGTGCCAGCAGTTCTCAAGAGACCCAGTACTTC CASSSQETQYF
NA TRBJ2-1 TRBD2 TRBV9 TGTGCCAGCAGCGCGTTACCGGGACTAGCGGGGTTAAATGAGCAGTTCTTC CASSALPGLAGLNEQFF
once TRBJ2-7 TRBD1 TRBV6-5 TGTGCCAGCAGTTACCCCGGGACAGGGGAGCAGTACTTC CASSYPGTGEQYF